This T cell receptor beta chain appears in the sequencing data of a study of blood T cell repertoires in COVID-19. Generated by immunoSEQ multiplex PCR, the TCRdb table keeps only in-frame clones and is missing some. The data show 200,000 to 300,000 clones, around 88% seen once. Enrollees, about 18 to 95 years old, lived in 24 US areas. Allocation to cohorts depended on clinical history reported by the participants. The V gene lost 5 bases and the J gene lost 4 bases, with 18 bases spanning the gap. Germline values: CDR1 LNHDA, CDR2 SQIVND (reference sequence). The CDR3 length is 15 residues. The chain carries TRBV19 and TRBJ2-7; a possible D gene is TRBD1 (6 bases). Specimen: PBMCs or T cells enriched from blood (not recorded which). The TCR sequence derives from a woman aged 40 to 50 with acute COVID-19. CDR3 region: CASSPNLMDRYEQYF. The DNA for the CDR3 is TGTGCCAGTAGTCCCAACTTAATGGACAGATACGAGCAGTACTTC.